The 29 T cell receptor beta chains given below trace back to one sample, sequenced in a study of T cells after posttransplantation cyclophosphamide. Treatment was busulfan-fludarabine conditioning, a marrow graft, and cyclophosphamide on days +3 and +4. Here immunoSEQ multiplex PCR was the method, and the copy in TCRdb shows in-frame clones only, minus some. The sample has 17,000 or so clones, about 90% seen once; the top ten hold about 0.54%. The material sequenced was CD4+ T cells sorted from blood, taken after allogeneic stem cell transplant with posttransplant cyclophosphamide. These TCRs come from a male patient aged 60 to 75 who received an allogeneic stem cell transplant from a related donor and was CMV-positive. The graft donor may have contributed some T cells.

J is TRBJ1-1 and V is TRBV11-2, with D uncertain. The CDR3 is 11 amino acids. Between the trimmed V and J ends, which lost 3 bases and 5 bases, there was a span of 4 bases. Per germline, CDR1 SGHAT and CDR2 FQNNGV. The CDR3, as DNA: TGTGCCAGCAGCTTGAGGACTGAAGCTTTCTTT. Translating gives CASSLRTEAFF.

This chain links TRBV4-3 with TRBJ1-3, with 11 bases lining up with TRBD1. V gave up 1 base and J gave up 2 bases; unmatched junction bases: 4. The germline gives CDR1 LGHNA, CDR2 YSLEER. This CDR3 spans 17 amino acids. CDR3: CASSQGTGGSAGNTIYF. The CDR3 DNA reads as TGCGCCAGCAGCCAAGGGACAGGGGGCTCGGCTGGAAACACCATATATTTT.

This chain connects TRBV29-1 to TRBJ1-4; 8 nucleotides match TRBD1. V shed 7 bases and J 8 bases; nucleotides not matched to a gene: 12. The CDR3 extends over 14 amino acids. Germline V gene data show CDR1 as SQVTM and CDR2 as ANQGSEA. The CDR3 DNA sequence: TGCAGCGCCCGACAGGGGCGGGTTACGGAAAAACTGTTTTTT. Translated: CSARQGRVTEKLFF.

The chain uses TRBV5-8 and TRBJ2-7, with D possibly matching TRBD2 (6 bases). CDR1 SGHTS and CDR2 YDEGEE come from the germline V gene. This CDR3 has 13 residues. The V gene lost 6 bases and the J gene lost 2 bases, with 12 bases spanning the gap. The CDR3 region is CASTFSGAYEQYF. The CDR3 bases are TGTGCCAGCACCTTCTCGGGGGCCTACGAGCAGTACTTC.

The V gene is TRBV5-8, the J gene TRBJ1-5; TRBD1 agrees at 7 bases. The CDR3 consists of 16 residues. J was trimmed by 0 bases and V by 4 bases; bases with no gene match: 7. Germline CDR1 SGHTS, CDR2 YDEGEE. CDR3 amino acids: CASSPVTGLSNQPQHF. Written as DNA, the CDR3 is TGTGCCAGCAGCCCCGTGACAGGGCTTAGCAATCAGCCCCAGCATTTT.

As DNA, the CDR3 is TGTGCCAGCAGCTTTCCCCGGGACAGGGAAGGGTCCGGGGAGCTGTTTTTT. Protein: CASSFPRDREGSGELFF. The V and J genes are TRBV5-4 and TRBJ2-2, with 9 positions matching TRBD1. Germline V gene data show CDR1 as SGHNT and CDR2 as YYREEE (reference sequence). CDR3 length: 17 amino acids. V shed 2 bases and J 6 bases; nucleotides not matched to a gene: 11. Full variable domain (remainder filled in from reference TRBV5-4 and TRBJ2-2): ETGVTQSPTHLIKTRGQQVTLRCSSQSGHNTVSWYQQALGQGPQFIFQYYREEENGRGNFPPRFSGLQFPNYSSELNVNALELDDSALYLCASSFPRDREGSGELFFGEGSRLTVL.

Comment on this clone: Additional DNA sequences in this sample encode the identical CDR3. The chain couples TRBV2 to TRBJ1-5; D gene uncertain. The ends were cut back, 1 base at V and 2 bases at J, with 9 bases in the middle. Germline-derived CDR1 and CDR2 are SNHLY and FYNNEI. The CDR3 is 15 residues long. CDR3 residues: CASSEGGSRNQPQHF. CDR3 sequence (DNA): TGTGCCAGCAGTGAAGGAGGGTCGCGCAATCAGCCCCAGCATTTT.

The chain uses TRBV5-5 and TRBJ1-1, with D perhaps matching TRBD1 (5 bases). Per germline, CDR1 SGHKS and CDR2 YYEKEE (reference sequence). The CDR3 is 14 residues long. Trimming removed 4 bases at V and 3 bases at J, with 13 bases between. As DNA, the CDR3 is TGTGCCAGCAGCCACTCAGGGATGGACACTGAAGCTTTCTTT. It codes for CASSHSGMDTEAFF.

V usage is TRBV2 and J usage is TRBJ1-1, with D perhaps TRBD1 (5 bases). The CDR3 length is 13 residues. Looked up from germline, CDR1 is SNHLY and CDR2 is FYNNEI. Deletions cut 4 bases from V and 8 bases from J, with 14 bases between. The DNA for the CDR3 is TGTGCCAGCAGTGGACAGTCCCGGTCGGAAGCTTTCTTT. Protein sequence: CASSGQSRSEAFF. Based on the CDR3 plus reference TRBV2 and TRBJ1-1, the full variable domain is EPEVTQTPSHQVTQMGQEVILRCVPISNHLYFYWYRQILGQKVEFLVSFYNNEISEKSEIFDDQFSVERPDGSNFTLKIRSTKLEDSAMYFCASSGQSRSEAFFGQGTRLTVV.

The chain carries TRBV18 and TRBJ1-4; the D is unclear. Germline assignment: CDR1 KGHSH and CDR2 LQKENI. The V gene lost 6 bases and the J gene lost 6 bases, with 14 bases spanning the gap. This CDR3 contains 14 residues. The CDR3 region has the DNA TGTGCCAGCTCGGGCCCTCTCGGGGATGAAAAACTGTTTTTT. Its translation is CASSGPLGDEKLFF.

This clone was observed a single time. The chain carries TRBV19 and TRBJ2-1, with a tentative D call TRBD2 (5 bases). CDR1 and CDR2 from the germline V gene are LNHDA and SQIVND (reference sequence). The length of the CDR3 is 14 residues. With 1 base removed from V and 10 bases from J, the gap between germline ends came to 14 bases. The CDR3 reads CASSIARERVEQFF. In DNA, the CDR3 is TGTGCCAGTAGTATAGCACGGGAAAGGGTGGAGCAGTTCTTC.

The chain links TRBV6-6 to TRBJ1-2; the D gene is possibly TRBD1 (5 bases). This CDR3 spans 12 amino acids. The V end was cut by 5 bases, the J end by 3 bases, with 7 bases between. Per the germline V gene, CDR1 is MNHNY and CDR2 is SVGAGI (reference sequence). CDR3 sequence (DNA): TGTGCCAGCAGTCCACAGGACTATGGCTACACCTTC. Translating it yields CASSPQDYGYTF.

This chain joins TRBV27 and TRBJ2-7; D uncertain. V was pared by 3 bases and J by 1 base, with 7 bases between. Germline values: CDR1 MNHEY, CDR2 SMNVEV (reference sequence). The CDR3 length is 13 residues. CDR3 loop: CASSFMRSYEQYF. The DNA of the CDR3 is TGTGCCAGCAGTTTTATGAGGTCCTACGAGCAGTACTTC.

V and J are TRBV9 and TRBJ2-2; D possibly corresponds to TRBD2 (5 bases). The length of the CDR3 is 14 residues. V was clipped by 7 bases and J by 3 bases, with 13 bases between them. CDR1 SGDLS and CDR2 YYNGEE come from the germline V gene. The CDR3 protein is CASDSGGHTGELFF. The CDR3 coding sequence is TGTGCCAGCGACTCCGGCGGGCACACCGGGGAGCTGTTTTTT.

This clone appeared a few times. The chain uses TRBV27 and TRBJ1-6; 10 nucleotides match TRBD1. Germline CDR1 reads MNHEY; CDR2 reads SMNVEV (reference sequence). V trimming: 8 bases; J trimming: 10 bases; junction bases outside the gene matches: 11. The CDR3 is made up of 15 amino acids. CDR3 in amino acids: CASHRHGTGVSPLHF. CDR3 coding DNA: TGTGCCAGCCACAGACACGGGACAGGGGTCTCACCCCTCCACTTT.

The chain's CDR3 is CSAPNYGYTF. The CDR3 DNA is TGCAGTGCTCCAAACTATGGCTACACCTTC. The V and J genes are TRBV20-1 and TRBJ1-2, with D unresolved. There are 10 residues in the CDR3. Germline loops: CDR1 DFQATT, CDR2 SNEGSKA (reference sequence). Trimming pared 5 bases from V and 2 bases from J, leaving 3 bases between.

The gene calls are TRBV18 and TRBJ2-3, with 10 bases identical to TRBD1. Germline trimming cut 3 bases from V and 5 bases from J; bases unmatched to any gene: 8. Germline V CDR1 and CDR2: KGHSH, LQKENI. The CDR3 runs 16 residues. CDR3 sequence reads: CASSPRGTGVGDTQYF. The CDR3 DNA reads as TGTGCCAGCTCACCTCGGGGGACAGGGGTAGGAGATACGCAGTATTTT.

The chain links TRBV5-8 to TRBJ1-1; unclear D gene. Trimming removed 1 base at V and 7 bases at J, with 8 bases between. The CDR3 is 12 residues long. The V gene's germline CDR1 is SGHTS and CDR2 YDEGEE. CDR3 protein: CASSLFGIEAFF. CDR3 in DNA: TGTGCCAGCAGCTTGTTCGGGATTGAAGCTTTCTTT.

This clone was seen only a few times. This chain uses TRBV5-4 with TRBJ2-5; possibly TRBD1 for D (5 bases). This CDR3 is 16 amino acids long. Germline V gene lookup returns CDR1 SGHNT and CDR2 YYREEE (reference sequence). V was pared by 3 bases and J by 5 bases, with 20 bases between. The CDR3 reads CASSSALRDGLETQYF. For the CDR3, the DNA is TGTGCCAGCAGCTCAGCCCTCAGGGATGGCTTGGAGACCCAGTACTTC.

This clone occurred once. V usage is TRBV30 and J usage is TRBJ1-5; the D gene is possibly TRBD1 (6 bases). CDR3 length: 16 amino acids. V was trimmed by 0 bases and J by 5 bases, leaving 17 bases between them. Germline CDR1 and CDR2: GTSNPN and SVGIG (reference sequence). In DNA, the CDR3 is TGTGCCTGGAGTGTGGCAGGGGCCCTGGTCCATCAGCCCCAGCATTTT. Translation: CAWSVAGALVHQPQHF.

The chain recombines TRBV7-2 with TRBJ1-1, with D perhaps TRBD1 (5 bases). The V end lost 1 base, the J end lost 11 bases, and 14 bases lay between the germline ends. The CDR3 has 13 residues. Germline V gene data show CDR1 as SGHTA and CDR2 as FQGNSA. The DNA of the CDR3 is TGTGCCAGCAGCTTAGAGGGGCAGGGAAATGCTTTCTTT. Translated, it gives CASSLEGQGNAFF.

The table lists this clone with a few counts. The chain carries TRBV6-1 and TRBJ1-5; D is ambiguous. The CDR3 extends over 14 amino acids. Germline-derived CDR1 and CDR2 are MNHNS and SASEGT. Trimming took 6 bases from V and 2 from J, leaving 11 bases between them. The CDR3 spells CASRGGGGNQPQHF. The CDR3 nucleotides are TGTGCCAGCAGAGGTGGCGGGGGCAATCAGCCCCAGCATTTT.

The V and J genes are TRBV9 and TRBJ2-3; D is unresolved. The germline CDR1 and CDR2 sequences are SGDLS and YYNGEE. Trimming removed 0 bases at V and 4 bases at J, with 9 bases between. This CDR3 contains 14 residues. The CDR3 DNA sequence: TGTGCCAGCAGCGTAGTTGTCCCGGCAGATACGCAGTATTTT. It codes for CASSVVVPADTQYF.

The gene calls are TRBV2 and TRBJ2-2; a possible D gene is TRBD1 (5 bases). V lost 4 bases and J lost 5, with 8 bases in between. The CDR3 has 13 amino acids. Germline-derived CDR1 and CDR2 are SNHLY and FYNNEI. CDR3 region: CASSGQGTGELFF. CDR3 sequence (DNA): TGTGCCAGCAGTGGCCAGGGTACCGGGGAGCTGTTTTTT.

This chain joins TRBV29-1 and TRBJ2-1, with TRBD2 matching 7 bases. This CDR3 comprises 14 residues. CDR1 is SQVTM and CDR2 is ANQGSEA in the germline V gene. V trimming: 7 bases; J trimming: 3 bases; junction bases outside the gene matches: 9. The CDR3 region is CSAGRSSGYNEQFF. For the CDR3, the DNA is TGCAGCGCTGGACGGTCTAGCGGCTACAATGAGCAGTTCTTC.

The chain couples TRBV30 to TRBJ1-1; possible D gene TRBD1, 6 bases. CDR3 size: 13 residues. CDR1 is GTSNPN and CDR2 is SVGIG in the germline V gene (reference sequence). V lost 2 bases to trimming and J lost 1 base, with 8 bases between them. The chain's CDR3 is CAWSQQGNTEAFF. As DNA, the CDR3 is TGTGCCTGGAGTCAACAGGGGAACACTGAAGCTTTCTTT.

The chain employs TRBV7-8 and TRBJ2-3, with D possibly being TRBD2 (6 bases). Trimming stripped 5 bases from V and 3 bases from J, with 18 bases between. CDR1 is SGHVS, CDR2 FQNEAQ, per germline. The CDR3 extends over 16 amino acids. The CDR3 nucleotides read TGTGCCAGCAGCCTTATGGCGGCGGGGTCTACAGATACGCAGTATTTT. This gives the protein CASSLMAAGSTDTQYF.

This clone was picked up one time. The chain combines TRBV7-3 with TRBJ1-6, with a weak D call TRBD1 (5 bases). The CDR3 sequence is 14 residues long. From germline, CDR1 is SGHTA and CDR2 FQGTGA. Trimming shortened V by 2 bases and J by 12 bases, and 14 bases separated the two germline ends. The CDR3 region has the DNA TGTGCCAGCAGCTTATCCCAGGGCCTAGGACCCCTCCACTTT. Protein sequence: CASSLSQGLGPLHF.

V and J are TRBV5-1 and TRBJ1-4, with a weak D call TRBD1 (5 bases). CDR1 SGHRS and CDR2 YFSETQ come from the germline V gene. Deletions cut 5 bases from V and 6 bases from J, with 14 bases between. This CDR3 spans 14 amino acids. This CDR3 reads CASSSGQGDEKLFF. In DNA, the CDR3 is TGCGCCAGCAGTTCCGGACAAGGGGATGAAAAACTGTTTTTT.